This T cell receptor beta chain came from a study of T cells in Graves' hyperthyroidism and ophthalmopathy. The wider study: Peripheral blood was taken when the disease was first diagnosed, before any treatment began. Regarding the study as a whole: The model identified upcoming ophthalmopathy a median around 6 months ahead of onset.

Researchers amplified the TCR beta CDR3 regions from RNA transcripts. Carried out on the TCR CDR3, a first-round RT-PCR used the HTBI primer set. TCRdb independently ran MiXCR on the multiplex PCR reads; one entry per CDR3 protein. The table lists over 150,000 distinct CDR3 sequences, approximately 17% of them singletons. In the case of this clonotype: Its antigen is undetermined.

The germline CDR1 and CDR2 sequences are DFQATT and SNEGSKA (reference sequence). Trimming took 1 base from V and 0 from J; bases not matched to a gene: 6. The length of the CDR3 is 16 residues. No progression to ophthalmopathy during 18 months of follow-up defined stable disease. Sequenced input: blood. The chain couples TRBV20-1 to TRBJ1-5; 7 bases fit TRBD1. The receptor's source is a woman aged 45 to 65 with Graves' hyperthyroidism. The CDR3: CSARAVQGISNQPQHF. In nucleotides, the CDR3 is TGCAGTGCTAGAGCTGTACAGGGGATTAGCAATCAGCCCCAGCATTTT.